This T cell receptor (beta chain) was recovered during a study of blood T cell repertoires in COVID-19. On the study more broadly: COVID-19 samples, acute and convalescent, were from the United States, Italy and Spain. PBMCs, B-cell-depleted T cells, or T cells were the source of the cDNA or gDNA that made up the material.

Original data processing: Estimated nucleated cell counts came from reference gene primer amplification. Clones were sequenced by immunoSEQ multiplex PCR, and TCRdb holds only the in-frame ones, with some missing. The DNA was the basis for D and trimming; V, J and clone size are from that table. The sample includes approximately 76,000 clones, more than 75% of them seen just once. V dropped 3 bases and J dropped 0; count of bases not matched to a gene: 5. Germline V gene data show CDR1 as MNHNS and CDR2 as SASEGT. This CDR3 has 16 amino acids. The sequence was obtained from a woman aged 60-70 years with acute or convalescent COVID-19. The chain uses TRBV6-1 and TRBJ2-3; 8 bases agree with TRBD2. The sequenced sample consisted of peripheral blood. CDR3 DNA: TGTGCCAGCAGTGAGTGGCGGGGGGCCAGCACAGATACGCAGTATTTT. This encodes CASSEWRGASTDTQYF.